These 27 T cell receptor beta chains originate from one sample sequenced in a study of cytomegalovirus exposure and HLA in healthy donors (dated by TCRdb to about 2017). The method behind the library was the immunoSEQ multiplex PCR assay. For the multiplex PCR, a mixture combining 60 forward primers for TCR Vbeta segments and 13 reverse primers for TCR Jbeta segments was used. The table comes from immuneACCESS by way of TCRdb, which keeps in-frame sequences with V and J called. Part of the clones is missing from these tables; in studies checked, under half for an unresolved V gene and the rest for unknown reasons. The table held for this sample gives over 200,000 clones. The ten largest account for less than 1% of the sample. The sequenced sample was PBMCs. The source is a woman in her 30s in good health and CMV-seropositive.

V is TRBV30 and J is TRBJ1-3; D is perhaps TRBD1 (6 bases). Germline V gene data show CDR1 as GTSNPN and CDR2 as SVGIG (reference sequence). Trimming pared 1 base from V and 0 bases from J, leaving 16 bases between. The CDR3 is 17 amino acids. The CDR3 sequence: CAWSGDRMASSGNTIYF. Written as DNA, the CDR3 is TGTGCCTGGAGTGGAGACAGGATGGCAAGCTCTGGAAACACCATATATTTT.

V usage is TRBV18 and J usage is TRBJ2-7; 7 bases are shared with TRBD1. The CDR3 loop spans 14 amino acids. The V gene's germline CDR1 is KGHSH and CDR2 LQKENI. With V trimmed by 6 bases and J by 4 bases, 9 bases remained unmatched. This CDR3 reads CASSLPTTGYEQYF. Written as DNA, the CDR3 is TGTGCCAGCTCCCTACCTACGACAGGGTACGAGCAGTACTTC.

The chain employs TRBV19 and TRBJ1-2; no reliable D call. V gave up 5 bases and J gave up 2 bases, with 15 bases separating them. Germline V CDR1 and CDR2: LNHDA, SQIVND (reference sequence). This CDR3 comprises 15 residues. The CDR3 DNA is TGTGCCAGTAGTGGTTTGGCAGCGAGAAACTATGGCTACACCTTC. Translation: CASSGLAARNYGYTF.

The chain couples TRBV2 to TRBJ1-4, with 9 bases matching TRBD1. The germline gives CDR1 SNHLY, CDR2 FYNNEI. The CDR3 has 14 amino acids. Trimming at V came to 7 bases and at J to 16 bases, leaving 16 bases not matched to a gene. The CDR3 DNA reads TGTGCCAGCACCGTTCGGACAGGGGCCGATAGTCCGTTTTTT. Translated: CASTVRTGADSPFF.

The rearrangement links TRBV6-5 to TRBJ1-4; no firm D call. Germline values: CDR1 MNHEY, CDR2 SVGAGI. This CDR3 is built from 14 residues. Between the trimmed V and J ends, which lost 6 bases and 11 bases, there was a span of 19 bases. CDR3 nucleotides: TGTGCCAGCAGCTCCCTGAGTGACTCCGGGAAACTGTTTTTT. Its protein product is CASSSLSDSGKLFF.

This CDR3 is CASNPAGLSYNEQFF. As DNA, the CDR3 is TGTGCCAGTAACCCAGCGGGCCTCTCCTACAATGAGCAGTTCTTC. The chain links TRBV19 to TRBJ2-1, with D tentatively TRBD2 (6 bases). CDR1 is LNHDA, CDR2 SQIVND, per germline (reference sequence). V was pared by 7 bases and J by 0 bases, with 13 bases between. CDR3 length: 15 amino acids.

The chain carries TRBV21-1 and TRBJ2-1; the table assigns TRBD2, which was not confirmed against the DNA. TRBV21-1 is reported as a pseudogene. The CDR3 consists of 14 residues. In DNA, the CDR3 is TGTGCCAGCAGCAATACGGGAGCTTACAATGAGCAGTTCTTC. Protein: CASSNTGAYNEQFF.

The chain's CDR3 is CASSESGVRKGSHTEAFF. The DNA for the CDR3 is TGTGCCAGCAGTGAATCGGGAGTGCGAAAGGGAAGTCACACTGAAGCTTTCTTT. The rearrangement uses TRBV25-1 and TRBJ1-1; D uncertain. Germline loops: CDR1 MGHDK, CDR2 SYGVNS. The CDR3 has 18 amino acids. Trimming pared 1 base from V and 3 bases from J, leaving 21 bases between.

The chain uses TRBV19 and TRBJ2-7, with TRBD2 matching 13 bases. Germline CDR1 LNHDA, CDR2 SQIVND (reference sequence). CDR3 length equals 16 residues. CDR3 region: CAGGGLAGRFPYEQYF. The CDR3 DNA is TGTGCGGGGGGGGGACTAGCGGGGAGATTCCCGTACGAGCAGTACTTC.

A note on this clone: The same CDR3 is also encoded by other DNA sequences in this sample. V usage is TRBV30 and J usage is TRBJ1-2; D is perhaps TRBD1 (6 bases). CDR1 and CDR2 from the germline V gene are GTSNPN and SVGIG (reference sequence). V shed 0 bases and J shed 4 bases, with 6 bases lying between them. The CDR3 length is 12 residues. The CDR3 sequence is CAWSVGGYGYTF. The DNA of the CDR3 is TGTGCCTGGAGTGTAGGGGGCTATGGCTACACCTTC.

V gene TRBV12-5 combines with J gene TRBJ2-2; D unclear. There are 15 residues in the CDR3. Germline V gene lookup returns CDR1 LGHNT and CDR2 FRNRAP. V lost 1 base and J 0 bases, leaving 6 bases between the germline ends. Written as DNA, the CDR3 is TGTGCTAGTGGTTTGGGAAGCTCGAACACCGGGGAGCTGTTTTTT. It yields the protein CASGLGSSNTGELFF.

V usage is TRBV10-1 and J usage is TRBJ2-1; the match to TRBD2 covers 12 bases. The CDR3 extends over 16 amino acids. Germline-derived CDR1 and CDR2 are WNHNN and SYGVQD (reference sequence). J was trimmed by 8 bases and V by 6 bases; bases with no gene match: 11. CDR3 DNA sequence: TGCGCCAGCAGGGAACTAGCGGGAGGCGCCGGGGATGAGCAGTTCTTC. Translation gives CASRELAGGAGDEQFF.

The chain carries TRBV4-1 and TRBJ1-2, with D maybe TRBD1 (6 bases). The germline V gene has CDR1 MGHRA and CDR2 YSYEKL. The V end lost 0 bases, the J end lost 4 bases, and 12 bases lay between the germline ends. The CDR3 loop spans 15 amino acids. The CDR3 DNA follows: TGCGCCAGCAGCCAAGATAGTGGACAGTCCTATGGCTACACCTTC. It is translated as CASSQDSGQSYGYTF.

The chain joins TRBV18 to TRBJ1-1; TRBD1 agrees at 9 bases. CDR1 is KGHSH and CDR2 is LQKENI in the germline V gene. There are 13 residues in the CDR3. Trimming cost V 3 bases and J 7 bases; bases outside gene matches: 3. The chain's CDR3 is CASSPGTGYEAFF. The DNA for the CDR3 is TGTGCCAGCTCACCTGGGACAGGGTATGAAGCTTTCTTT.

J is TRBJ2-1 and V is TRBV4-1, with 11 bases identical to TRBD1. Germline V gives CDR1 MGHRA, CDR2 YSYEKL. The CDR3 loop spans 17 amino acids. Germline trimming cut 3 bases from V and 0 bases from J; bases unmatched to any gene: 4. The CDR3 coding sequence is TGCGCCAGCAGCCACCCGGGGACAGGGGGCTCCTACAATGAGCAGTTCTTC. Its protein is CASSHPGTGGSYNEQFF.

The genes are TRBV7-6 and TRBJ1-1, with D perhaps matching TRBD1 (6 bases). Deletions cut 6 bases from V and 4 bases from J, with 15 bases between. CDR1 SGHVS and CDR2 FNYEAQ come from the germline V gene. This CDR3 is 14 amino acids long. The CDR3 loop reads CASRYREASTEAFF. Written as DNA, the CDR3 is TGTGCCAGCAGGTACAGGGAAGCGTCCACTGAAGCTTTCTTT.

The chain uses TRBV7-9 and TRBJ1-5, with D perhaps TRBD1 (6 bases). Looked up from germline, CDR1 is SEHNR and CDR2 is FQNEAQ (reference sequence). The CDR3 is made up of 14 amino acids. Deletions cut 4 bases from V and 6 bases from J, with 13 bases between. In nucleotides, the CDR3 is TGTGCCAGCAGCTCGACAGGTACAGGTCAGCCCCAGCATTTT. Protein: CASSSTGTGQPQHF.

This chain uses TRBV27 with TRBJ1-1, with TRBD1 identical over 7 bases. Germline CDR1 and CDR2: MNHEY and SMNVEV (reference sequence). J lost 4 bases, V lost 2 bases, and 1 base had no gene match. The CDR3 totals 13 residues. CDR3 region: CASSLKGATEAFF. The CDR3 nucleotides are TGTGCCAGCAGTTTAAAGGGGGCCACTGAAGCTTTCTTT.

The chain carries TRBV19 and TRBJ1-4, with TRBD1 identical over 11 bases. Germline assignment: CDR1 LNHDA and CDR2 SQIVND (reference sequence). V lost 5 bases and J lost 7; bases outside the gene matches: 3. This CDR3 spans 14 amino acids. The CDR3 is CASSRDRGGEKLFF. DNA for the CDR3: TGTGCCAGTAGTCGGGACAGGGGGGGTGAAAAACTGTTTTTT.

CDR3 residues: CSVGGRAGANVLTF. In DNA, the CDR3 is TGCAGCGTTGGCGGGAGGGCTGGGGCCAACGTCCTGACTTTC. V gene TRBV29-1 combines with J gene TRBJ2-6; TRBD2 matches 9 bases. The CDR3 spans 14 residues. The germline gives CDR1 SQVTM, CDR2 ANQGSEA. Losses at the gene ends were 4 bases for V and 2 bases for J; bases not matched to a gene: 0.

V and J are TRBV28 and TRBJ2-3, with D possibly TRBD2 on 5 matching bases. V was trimmed by 5 bases and J by 3 bases, leaving 12 bases between them. Germline loops: CDR1 MDHEN, CDR2 SYDVKM. This CDR3 region has 14 residues. DNA of the CDR3: TGTGCCAGCAGTAGCGGCAGTCATACAGATACGCAGTATTTT. Encoded protein: CASSSGSHTDTQYF.

J is TRBJ1-2 and V is TRBV4-1, with 10 bases aligning to TRBD1. J was trimmed by 5 bases and V by 2 bases; bases with no gene match: 5. Germline V gene sequence: CDR1 MGHRA, CDR2 YSYEKL. This CDR3 contains 15 residues. The CDR3 spells CASSQLGTGVYGYTF. CDR3 DNA sequence: TGCGCCAGCAGCCAACTCGGGACAGGGGTTTATGGCTACACCTTC.

The chain is built from TRBV5-1 and TRBJ1-2, with unresolved D. The V gene lost 7 bases and the J gene lost 8 bases, with 12 bases spanning the gap. This CDR3 is built from 11 residues. Per germline, CDR1 SGHRS and CDR2 YFSETQ. This CDR3 reads CASGISGGYTF. The DNA for the CDR3 is TGCGCCAGCGGTATATCCGGGGGCTACACCTTC. Full variable domain (outside the CDR3, taken from reference TRBV5-1 and TRBJ1-2): KAGVTQTPRYLIKTRGQQVTLSCSPISGHRSVSWYQQTPGQGLQFLFEYFSETQRNKGNFPGRFSGRQFSNSRSEMNVSTLELGDSALYLCASGISGGYTFGSGTRLTVV.

This sequence joins TRBV10-1 and TRBJ2-3; 12 bases are a match to TRBD2. With 3 bases clipped from V and 3 bases from J, the junction kept 4 bases outside the gene matches. This CDR3 comprises 16 residues. From germline, CDR1 is WNHNN and CDR2 SYGVQD (reference sequence). The CDR3 nucleotides are TGCGCCAGCAGTGATCGGGGGACTAGCGGGACAGATACGCAGTATTTT. The encoded protein is CASSDRGTSGTDTQYF.

This chain joins TRBV7-2 and TRBJ1-1, with 7 bases fitting TRBD1. There are 16 residues in the CDR3. The V and J ends lost 2 bases and 1 base, in that order; junction bases with no gene match: 7. CDR1 SGHTA and CDR2 FQGNSA come from the germline V gene. The CDR3 nucleotides read TGTGCCAGCAGCTTATTTGTTAACAGGGGGAACACTGAAGCTTTCTTT. Its protein is CASSLFVNRGNTEAFF.

The chain recombines TRBV6-1 with TRBJ2-7, with 13 bases matching TRBD2. Trimming removed 8 bases from V and 6 bases from J; junction bases left unmatched: 7. The germline CDR1 and CDR2 sequences are MNHNS and SASEGT. The CDR3 is 14 residues long. CDR3: CASLLAGGPSEQYF. Here the CDR3 DNA reads TGTGCCAGCCTACTAGCGGGAGGGCCGAGCGAGCAGTACTTC.

The chain combines TRBV19 with TRBJ2-2; tentatively, D is TRBD1 (6 bases). V lost 9 bases and J lost 6, with 20 bases in between. The CDR3 runs 15 residues. The germline gives CDR1 LNHDA, CDR2 SQIVND (reference sequence). The CDR3 loop reads CARRQAIGIAGELFF. CDR3 sequence (DNA): TGTGCCAGAAGACAGGCTATCGGTATCGCCGGGGAGCTGTTTTTT.